These T cell receptor beta chains were read from a single sample in a study of blood T cell repertoires in COVID-19. Profiled with immunoSEQ multiplex PCR; TCRdb holds only in-frame clones, not every one. The repertoire holds about 210,000 clones, with approximately 89% as singletons. The sample was peripheral blood. The receptors were gathered from a middle-aged woman with acute or convalescent COVID-19. Each CDR3 is given with its conserved first and last residue. The D gene is left open where the match is weak. Expanded clones are given a class, and other clones once, few, many or no size at all.

J gene: TRBJ2-5; D gene: NA; V gene: TRBV2; clone size: once; CDR3 DNA: TGTGCCAGCAGTGGATGGGGGAGGAGTGGTGGGGAGACCCAGTACTTC; CDR3 protein: CASSGWGRSGGETQYF
J gene: TRBJ2-3; D gene: NA; V gene: TRBV9; clone size: NA; CDR3 DNA: TGTGCCAGCAGCGCAGCACAACAGGGCCGAGATACGCAGTATTTT; CDR3 protein: CASSAAQQGRDTQYF
J gene: TRBJ2-2; D gene: NA; V gene: TRBV7-6; clone size: NA; CDR3 DNA: TGTGCCAGCAAGCGGTCACAGGGGAACACCGGGGAGCTGTTTTTT; CDR3 protein: CASKRSQGNTGELFF
J gene: TRBJ2-1; D gene: NA; V gene: TRBV5-1; clone size: NA; CDR3 DNA: TGCGCCAGCAGCTTGGCAGACATTCTCTCCTACAATGAGCAGTTCTTC; CDR3 protein: CASSLADILSYNEQFF
J gene: TRBJ2-5; D gene: TRBD2; V gene: TRBV20-1; clone size: NA; CDR3 DNA: TGCAGTGCCAGCCGGGAGGTGACCCAGTACTTC; CDR3 protein: CSASREVTQYF
J gene: TRBJ2-3; D gene: TRBD1; V gene: TRBV4-1; clone size: NA; CDR3 DNA: TGCGCCAGCAGCCAAGATCAGGGGGCCCTCGGCGATACGCAGTATTTT; CDR3 protein: CASSQDQGALGDTQYF
J gene: TRBJ1-5; D gene: NA; V gene: TRBV30; clone size: NA; CDR3 DNA: TGTGCCTGGAGGGGGCAGGGGCAGCCCCAGCATTTT; CDR3 protein: CAWRGQGQPQHF
J gene: TRBJ2-2; D gene: NA; V gene: TRBV10-1; clone size: NA; CDR3 DNA: TGCGCCAGCAGCCCCCGGGACTTAAACACCGGGGAGCTGTTTTTT; CDR3 protein: CASSPRDLNTGELFF
J gene: TRBJ1-4; D gene: TRBD1; V gene: TRBV10-3; clone size: NA; CDR3 DNA: TGTGCCATCAGTGACCAGACAGGGGCGGCTGAAAAACTGTTTTTT; CDR3 protein: CAISDQTGAAEKLFF
J gene: TRBJ2-1; D gene: NA; V gene: TRBV12-2; clone size: NA; CDR3 DNA: TGTGCAAGTCGCTTAACTAGCGGGGGGCTTGACAGTCCTAATGAGCAGTTCTTC; CDR3 protein: CASRLTSGGLDSPNEQFF
J gene: TRBJ2-3; D gene: TRBD2; V gene: TRBV18; clone size: NA; CDR3 DNA: TGTGCCAGCTCACCTGAAGGGACTAGCGGTACGCAGTATTTT; CDR3 protein: CASSPEGTSGTQYF
J gene: TRBJ1-1; D gene: NA; V gene: TRBV9; clone size: NA; CDR3 DNA: TGTGCCAGCAGCACGCCTGTGGACAGTTCGGACACTGAAGCTTTCTTT; CDR3 protein: CASSTPVDSSDTEAFF
J gene: TRBJ2-3; D gene: NA; V gene: TRBV7-6; clone size: NA; CDR3 DNA: TGTGCCAGCAGCTCCCGAGGACTTTCCACAGATACGCAGTATTTT; CDR3 protein: CASSSRGLSTDTQYF
J gene: TRBJ2-2; D gene: TRBD1; V gene: TRBV7-2; clone size: once; CDR3 DNA: TGTGCCAGCAGCCCCGGACAGGGGGCCGGGGAGCTGTTTTTT; CDR3 protein: CASSPGQGAGELFF
J gene: TRBJ2-2; D gene: NA; V gene: TRBV6-5; clone size: NA; CDR3 DNA: TGTGCCAGCAGCTACACAAGGAGAATGAACACCGGGGAGCTGTTTTTT; CDR3 protein: CASSYTRRMNTGELFF
J gene: TRBJ2-2; D gene: TRBD1; V gene: TRBV11-2; clone size: NA; CDR3 DNA: TGTGCCAGCAGCTTAGTAGCCCCGGACAGGGGGCGAGGCGGGGAGCTGTTTTTT; CDR3 protein: CASSLVAPDRGRGGELFF
J gene: TRBJ1-2; D gene: TRBD1; V gene: TRBV28; clone size: NA; CDR3 DNA: TGTGCCAGCAGTTTATCCAGGGGGCGAGGGGGCTACACCTTC; CDR3 protein: CASSLSRGRGGYTF
J gene: TRBJ2-2; D gene: NA; V gene: TRBV2; clone size: NA; CDR3 DNA: TGTGCCAGGGGAGGAGGGACCGGGGAGCTGTTTTTT; CDR3 protein: CARGGGTGELFF
J gene: TRBJ2-5; D gene: NA; V gene: TRBV11-3; clone size: NA; CDR3 DNA: TGTGCCAGCAGCCCGGAAGACGGGGAAGAGACCCAGTACTTC; CDR3 protein: CASSPEDGEETQYF
J gene: TRBJ1-5; D gene: NA; V gene: TRBV4-2; clone size: NA; CDR3 DNA: TGTGCCAGCAGCCAAGATTTCAGGGCCTATAGCAATCAGCCCCAGCATTTT; CDR3 protein: CASSQDFRAYSNQPQHF
J gene: TRBJ2-5; D gene: TRBD2; V gene: TRBV3-1/TRBV3-2; clone size: once; CDR3 DNA: TGTGCCAGCAGCCCGTCACGGACTAGCGGGCAGAGTCAAGAGACCCAGTACTTC; CDR3 protein: CASSPSRTSGQSQETQYF
J gene: TRBJ2-5; D gene: TRBD2; V gene: TRBV5-1; clone size: NA; CDR3 DNA: TGCGCCAGCAGCTTGTGGGGGACTAGCGGGGCACAAGAGACCCAGTACTTC; CDR3 protein: CASSLWGTSGAQETQYF
J gene: TRBJ1-2; D gene: TRBD1; V gene: TRBV30; clone size: few; CDR3 DNA: TGTGCCTGGAGCGCGACAGGGCTTCGGTATGGCTACACCTTC; CDR3 protein: CAWSATGLRYGYTF
J gene: TRBJ1-2; D gene: NA; V gene: TRBV19; clone size: NA; CDR3 DNA: TGTGCCAGTAGATTTGGAGTTGATCCCTATGGCTACACCTTC; CDR3 protein: CASRFGVDPYGYTF
J gene: TRBJ2-3; D gene: TRBD2; V gene: TRBV19; clone size: NA; CDR3 DNA: TGTGCCAGTAGTCTGCGGGGGGGCGCCGCCCGAGATACGCAGTATTTT; CDR3 protein: CASSLRGGAARDTQYF
J gene: TRBJ1-2; D gene: TRBD1; V gene: TRBV9; clone size: NA; CDR3 DNA: TGTGCCAGCAGCGGACAGGGGGCCTATGGCTACACCTTC; CDR3 protein: CASSGQGAYGYTF
J gene: TRBJ2-4; D gene: NA; V gene: TRBV7-7; clone size: NA; CDR3 DNA: TGTGCCAGCAGCTCAAGCTCGCGGCCTGACATTCAGTACTTC; CDR3 protein: CASSSSSRPDIQYF
J gene: TRBJ1-1; D gene: NA; V gene: TRBV15; clone size: NA; CDR3 DNA: TGTGCCACCAGCAGTGACCTAGGGGCCTCGGACACTGAAGCTTTCTTT; CDR3 protein: CATSSDLGASDTEAFF
J gene: TRBJ1-1; D gene: NA; V gene: TRBV30; clone size: NA; CDR3 DNA: TGTGCCTGGGTAGTGAACACTGAAGCTTTCTTT; CDR3 protein: CAWVVNTEAFF
J gene: TRBJ2-3; D gene: NA; V gene: TRBV2; clone size: NA; CDR3 DNA: TGTGCCAGCAGAGCCGAAGCCCTATTCAGGACAGATACGCAGTATTTT; CDR3 protein: CASRAEALFRTDTQYF
J gene: TRBJ2-3; D gene: TRBD2; V gene: TRBV5-5; clone size: NA; CDR3 DNA: TGTGCCAGCAGCTTGGATCTAGCGGGCAGGCAGTATTTT; CDR3 protein: CASSLDLAGRQYF
J gene: TRBJ2-1; D gene: TRBD2; V gene: TRBV11-3; clone size: NA; CDR3 DNA: TGTGCCAGCAGCTTCGGGGGGTCTGAGCAGTTCTTC; CDR3 protein: CASSFGGSEQFF
J gene: TRBJ1-1; D gene: TRBD1; V gene: TRBV5-1; clone size: NA; CDR3 DNA: TGCGCCAGCAGCTTGGTTCAGGGGGGTGGTCAAACTGAAGCTTTCTTT; CDR3 protein: CASSLVQGGGQTEAFF
J gene: TRBJ1-4; D gene: TRBD1; V gene: TRBV11-2; clone size: NA; CDR3 DNA: TGTGCCAGCAGTCGATTCGGGACAGATAATGAAAAACTGTTTTTT; CDR3 protein: CASSRFGTDNEKLFF
J gene: TRBJ1-4; D gene: NA; V gene: TRBV5-1; clone size: once; CDR3 DNA: TGCGCCAGCAGGGAGTGGATTCAAGATGAAAAACTGTTTTTT; CDR3 protein: CASREWIQDEKLFF
J gene: TRBJ1-6; D gene: NA; V gene: TRBV6-2/TRBV6-3; clone size: NA; CDR3 DNA: TGTGCCAGCACCCCAGCAGGGGAGAATTCACCCCTCCACTTT; CDR3 protein: CASTPAGENSPLHF
J gene: TRBJ2-3; D gene: TRBD1; V gene: TRBV2; clone size: NA; CDR3 DNA: TGTGCCAGCAGTGTGGACAGGGGGGGAACAGATACGCAGTATTTT; CDR3 protein: CASSVDRGGTDTQYF
J gene: TRBJ1-1; D gene: NA; V gene: TRBV2; clone size: NA; CDR3 DNA: TGTGCCAGCAACCAGGGTACCTCTGAAGCTTTCTTT; CDR3 protein: CASNQGTSEAFF
J gene: TRBJ1-3; D gene: NA; V gene: TRBV7-8; clone size: NA; CDR3 DNA: TGTGCCAGCAGCTTAGTGGGGCCTGGAAACACCATATATTTT; CDR3 protein: CASSLVGPGNTIYF
J gene: TRBJ2-6; D gene: TRBD1; V gene: TRBV5-5; clone size: NA; CDR3 DNA: TGTGCCAGCAGCGTTCCCGGGACAGGGGTTAGGTCTGGGGCCAACGTCCTGACTTTC; CDR3 protein: CASSVPGTGVRSGANVLTF
J gene: TRBJ1-3; D gene: NA; V gene: TRBV9; clone size: NA; CDR3 DNA: TGTGCCAGCAGTACGGTGCTCTCTGGAAACACCATATATTTT; CDR3 protein: CASSTVLSGNTIYF
J gene: TRBJ2-1; D gene: TRBD1; V gene: TRBV6-5; clone size: NA; CDR3 DNA: TGTGCCAGCAGCGGGACAGGGGGTCTTCATGAGCAGTTCTTC; CDR3 protein: CASSGTGGLHEQFF
J gene: TRBJ2-3; D gene: NA; V gene: TRBV27; clone size: NA; CDR3 DNA: TGTGCCAGCAGTTTTCGGCAGGGCACAGATACGCAGTATTTT; CDR3 protein: CASSFRQGTDTQYF